This T cell receptor (beta chain) was identified during a study of PD-1 blockade in classical Hodgkin lymphoma (dated by TCRdb to between 2020 and 2021). Some background on the complete study: Nivolumab dosing was 3 mg/kg intravenously every 2 weeks, continuing until either disease progression or unacceptable toxicity. The study used CyTOF and TCR beta sequencing to define a peripheral blood immune signature of response to PD-1 blockade in classical Hodgkin lymphoma.

The Qiagen DNeasy kit was used to extract genomic DNA both from unsorted PBMCs and from the negatively selected CD4+ and CD8+ fractions. TCR beta CDR3 regions were amplified by immunoSEQ multiplex PCR using primers annealing to V and J segments. A synthetic immune receptor repertoire was used to minimize amplification bias, and any residual bias was removed computationally once sequencing was done. For the original study's pipeline: Repertoire diversity was quantified as the Shannon entropy index using custom Python scripts. Unsorted, CD4+ and CD8+ repertoires were analyzed separately, except for combined analyses in which CD4+ and CD8+ sequences were merged in silico. Clonal expansion was defined as a frequency increase of at least 2-fold after treatment compared with C1D1, and clones undetected at baseline were assigned a pseudocount of 0.5. Singleton clones were defined as clones with 0 or 1 copy at C1D1, and non-singleton clones were defined as clones with 2 or more copies. Clones expanded in unsorted samples were annotated as CD4+, CD8+ or unknown by matching protein sequences in sorted samples from the same patient. Wilcoxon tests were applied to paired samples to test diversity changes from C1D1 to C4D1. This is the immuneACCESS table as TCRdb keeps it, with only in-frame sequences that have V and J called. A part of the clones is gone; compared with another copy, unresolved V genes explain less than half, and the rest is unexplained. V, J and clone size are those of that table, while D and trimming were read from the DNA. For this sample there are approximately 160,000 clones; approximately 80% appear just once. 7% to 9.5% of the sample goes to the ten largest clones.

This clone was recorded once. Its antigen is still unknown. The record has no base qualities; no much larger clone is one base away. CDR1 is given as MNHEY and CDR2 as SVGAGI, both from the germline V gene. At the junction V is shortened by 6 bases and J by 5 bases; bases outside the gene matches: 3. From the cysteine through the phenylalanine, the CDR3 covers 12 amino acids. This entry keeps only the CDR3 DNA: 36 bases, framed from base 1. The meaning of the sample's time point label: cycle 2 day 1 (C2D1) of nivolumab. Every trial patient had relapsed after autologous stem cell transplantation, and cohorts A, B and C differed in prior brentuximab vedotin exposure. The trial cohort comprised some 60 patients with relapsed/refractory classical Hodgkin lymphoma whose best overall responses were complete response, partial response or progressive disease. Trial patients were treated with single-agent nivolumab in the multi-cohort phase II CheckMate 205 trial. Best overall response was determined by an independent review committee according to the 2007 International Working Group response criteria. Trial PBMCs were collected immediately before nivolumab initiation (C1D1) and during therapy at cycle 2 day 1 and cycle 4 day 1. Peripheral blood was collected in 8 mL Vacutainer Cell Preparation Tubes, from which PBMCs were isolated by centrifugation and then cryopreserved.

The research as a whole found: Baseline diversity similar to that of newly diagnosed patients was observed in trial patients achieving complete response, whereas significantly lower diversity was observed in partial responders and progressors. CD4+ but not CD8+ TCR diversity rose significantly by C4D1 (p=0.0027 vs p=0.16), most apparent in complete responders (p=0.02). Only a single clinical trial cohort was studied, and what caused the repertoire differences, possibly disease activity or prior therapy, remained undefined. Lower diversity was observed in patients in whom nivolumab was started less than 1 year after ASCT, and these patients were excluded from later analyses so that confounding by immune reconstitution would be avoided. Baseline TCR diversity was reported to be lower in newly diagnosed patients than in healthy donors and to be lower still in relapsed/refractory patients.

The sample in question was peripheral blood mononuclear cells (PBMCs), obtained before the second cycle of nivolumab. The chain couples TRBV6-5 to TRBJ2-5; the junction holds 7 bases that match TRBD2. The TCR originated in a human donor with classical Hodgkin lymphoma. The nucleotide sequence is given as TGTGCCAGCAGCCGGACTAGGGAGACCCAGTACTTC. The translation is CASSRTRETQYF.